The 6 T cell receptor beta chains presented below share a single source sample, sequenced in a study of cytomegalovirus exposure and HLA in healthy donors. The PCR was carried out with 60 Vbeta primers and 13 Jbeta primers. Here immunoSEQ multiplex PCR was the method, and the copy in TCRdb shows in-frame clones only, minus some. This sample's clone table lists tens of thousands of clones. The specimen was PBMCs. The receptors stem from a woman aged 25 to 45 in good health and CMV-seronegative.

V and J are TRBV4-1 and TRBJ1-5, with a tentative D call TRBD1 (5 bases). Trimming cost V 2 bases and J 7 bases, with 9 bases left between them. From germline, CDR1 is MGHRA and CDR2 YSYEKL. The CDR3 contains 13 residues. The CDR3 spells CASSQQGWQPQHF. The CDR3 region has the DNA TGCGCCAGCAGCCAACAGGGTTGGCAGCCCCAGCATTTT.

This chain's CDR3 is CASSPGTGGANGYTF. CDR3 bases: TGTGCCAGCTCACCAGGGACAGGGGGCGCGAATGGCTACACCTTC. The chain carries TRBV18 and TRBJ1-2; 12 nucleotides line up with TRBD1. The CDR3 runs 15 residues. Trimming removed 2 bases from V and 6 bases from J; junction bases left unmatched: 4. CDR1 and CDR2 from the germline V gene are KGHSH and LQKENI. The variable domain in full, with the rest retrieved from reference TRBV18 and TRBJ1-2, is NAGVMQNPRHLVRRRGQEARLRCSPMKGHSHVYWYRQLPEEGLKFMVYLQKENIIDESGMPKERFSAEFPKEGPSILRIQQVVRGDSAAYFCASSPGTGGANGYTFGSGTRLTVV.

V and J are TRBV6-5 and TRBJ2-1; D possibly corresponds to TRBD2 (6 bases). The CDR3 runs to 16 residues. V lost 4 bases, J lost 2 bases, and 15 bases lay in between. CDR1 is MNHEY and CDR2 is SVGAGI in the germline V gene. CDR3 residues: CASSWRDGVPYNEQFF. CDR3 coding DNA: TGTGCCAGCAGTTGGCGGGACGGCGTCCCCTACAATGAGCAGTTCTTC.

A remark on this clone: The junction departs from germline at one end; a sequencing error may be responsible. The CDR3 DNA is TGTGCCAGCAGCTTAAGCGGAAGCCGCACAGATAAGCAGTATTTT. As protein: CASSLSGSRTDKQYF. V usage is TRBV7-6 and J usage is TRBJ2-3; the D gene is possibly TRBD2 (5 bases). Germline CDR1 is SGHVS and CDR2 is FNYEAQ. The CDR3 length is 15 residues.

The chain carries TRBV19 and TRBJ1-1, with D unresolved. CDR3 length: 14 amino acids. Trimming stripped 3 bases from V and 0 bases from J, with 8 bases between. CDR1 LNHDA and CDR2 SQIVND come from the germline V gene (reference sequence). CDR3 DNA sequence: TGTGCCAGTAGTATTATCGGGATGAACACTGAAGCTTTCTTT. It specifies CASSIIGMNTEAFF.

The chain joins TRBV19 to TRBJ2-5, with D tentatively TRBD2 (6 bases). Trimming pared 1 base from V and 5 bases from J, leaving 14 bases between. Germline CDR1 LNHDA, CDR2 SQIVND (reference sequence). This CDR3 spans 15 amino acids. CDR3 protein: CASSIAGRPTETQYF. DNA of the CDR3: TGTGCCAGTAGTATAGCAGGGAGGCCGACGGAGACCCAGTACTTC. Combining the CDR3 with reference TRBV19 and TRBJ2-5 gives the whole variable domain DGGITQSPKYLFRKEGQNVTLSCEQNLNHDAMYWYRQDPGQGLRLIYYSQIVNDFQKGDIAEGYSVSREKKESFPLTVTSAQKNPTAFYLCASSIAGRPTETQYFGPGTRLLVL.